The T cell receptor (beta chain) described here comes from a study of CXCR3-negative and CXCR3-positive naive CD8 T cells. General study findings and limits: TRB CDR3 properties served as the basis for inferring TCR strength, and surface CD5 was comparable between naive subsets. Cryopreservation partially decreased CXCR3 expression, and most assays used fresh PBMCs. Memory CD8+ T cell repertoires were far less diverse than both naive subsets. CXCR3-positive naive cells carried more hydrophobic TRB CDR3s than CXCR3-negative ones.

The TRB cDNA libraries were prepared by 5' RACE with UMI labels. TCRdb reworked the 5' RACE reads into one entry per CDR3 protein, no DNA. The specimen's table records 20,000 to 25,000 distinct CDR3 sequences. A word on this clonotype: Antigen unknown.

The length of the CDR3 is 16 residues. Germline V gene lookup returns CDR1 MNHEY and CDR2 SVGEGT. The specimen sequenced was naive CXCR3- CD8+ T cells from blood. Subset of the sample: CD45RO-CCR7+CD27+CD95- naive CD8+ T cells lacking CXCR3 (TNR3-). J is TRBJ2-2 and V is TRBV6-2 or TRBV6-3. This receptor was obtained from a human donor in good health. Some clones in this sample may be carry-over from other donors' samples. The CDR3: CASSYSDERYTGELFF.